This TCR beta chain was documented in a study of T cells in Graves' hyperthyroidism and ophthalmopathy. The study, taken as a whole, reports: Blood also showed most of the thyroid clonotypes that were expanded above 0.001.

TCR beta CDR3 regions were amplified from RNA. A first-round RT-PCR of the TCR CDR3 used the HTBI primer set. From the multiplex PCR reads, TCRdb called clonotypes with MiXCR, one entry per CDR3 protein. This sample has about 540,000 distinct CDR3 sequences, with more than 45% found just once. This clonotype showed up many times. Its antigen is unidentified. Trimming removed 6 bases at V and 4 bases at J, with 18 bases between. Germline-derived CDR1 and CDR2 are SGHNT and YENEEA. This CDR3 contains 15 residues. Uncontrolled infection, other autoimmune disease, pregnancy or lactation disqualified patients from enrolment. The study based diagnoses on clinical symptoms, serum thyroxine and TRAb, thyroid ultrasound and orbital computed tomography.

The sequencing input was peripheral blood or thyroid tissue (not recorded which). V usage is TRBV11-3 and J usage is TRBJ1-2, with D possibly matching TRBD1 (5 bases). The receptor was isolated from a young woman with Graves' hyperthyroidism. CDR3 DNA sequence: TGTGCCAGCAGACCGATGGGACGGACTAGCTATGGCTACACCTTC. Protein product: CASRPMGRTSYGYTF. Based on the CDR3 plus reference TRBV11-3 and TRBJ1-2, the full variable domain is EAGVVQSPRYKIIEKKQPVAFWCNPISGHNTLYWYLQNLGQGPELLIRYENEEAVDDSQLPKDRFSAERLKGVDSTLKIQPAELGDSAVYLCASRPMGRTSYGYTFGSGTRLTVV.